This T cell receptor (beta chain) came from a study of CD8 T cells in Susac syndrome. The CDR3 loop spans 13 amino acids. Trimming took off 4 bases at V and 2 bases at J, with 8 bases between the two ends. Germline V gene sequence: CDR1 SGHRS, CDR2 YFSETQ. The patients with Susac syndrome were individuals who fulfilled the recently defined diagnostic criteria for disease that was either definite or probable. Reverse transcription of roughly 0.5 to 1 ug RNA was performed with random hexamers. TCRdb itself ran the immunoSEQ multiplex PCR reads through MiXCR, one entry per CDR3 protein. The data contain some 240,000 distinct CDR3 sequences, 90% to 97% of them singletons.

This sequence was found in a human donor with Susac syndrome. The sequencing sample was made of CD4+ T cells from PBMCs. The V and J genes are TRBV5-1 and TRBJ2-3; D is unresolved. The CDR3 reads CASSPGPTDTQYF. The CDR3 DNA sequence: TGCGCCAGCAGCCCTGGACCCACAGATACGCAGTATTTT.